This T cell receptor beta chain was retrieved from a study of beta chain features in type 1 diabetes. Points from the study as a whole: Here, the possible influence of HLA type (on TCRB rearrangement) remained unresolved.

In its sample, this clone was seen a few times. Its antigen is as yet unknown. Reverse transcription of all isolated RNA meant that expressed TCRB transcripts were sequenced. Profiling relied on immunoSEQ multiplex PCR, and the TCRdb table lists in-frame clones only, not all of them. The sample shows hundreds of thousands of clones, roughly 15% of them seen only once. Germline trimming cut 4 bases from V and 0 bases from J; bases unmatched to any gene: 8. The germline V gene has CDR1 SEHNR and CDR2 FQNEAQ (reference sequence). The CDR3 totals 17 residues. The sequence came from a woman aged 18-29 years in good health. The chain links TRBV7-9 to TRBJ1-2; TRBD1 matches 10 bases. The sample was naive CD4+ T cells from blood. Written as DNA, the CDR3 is TGTGCCAGCAGCTCGGACAGGGGGTGGGGAGCTAACTATGGCTACACCTTC. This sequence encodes CASSSDRGWGANYGYTF. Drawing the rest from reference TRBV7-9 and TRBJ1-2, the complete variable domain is DTGVSQNPRHKITKRGQNVTFRCDPISEHNRLYWYRQTLGQGPEFLTYFQNEAQLEKSRLLSDRFSAERPKGSFSTLEIQRTEQGDSAMYLCASSSDRGWGANYGYTFGSGTRLTVV.